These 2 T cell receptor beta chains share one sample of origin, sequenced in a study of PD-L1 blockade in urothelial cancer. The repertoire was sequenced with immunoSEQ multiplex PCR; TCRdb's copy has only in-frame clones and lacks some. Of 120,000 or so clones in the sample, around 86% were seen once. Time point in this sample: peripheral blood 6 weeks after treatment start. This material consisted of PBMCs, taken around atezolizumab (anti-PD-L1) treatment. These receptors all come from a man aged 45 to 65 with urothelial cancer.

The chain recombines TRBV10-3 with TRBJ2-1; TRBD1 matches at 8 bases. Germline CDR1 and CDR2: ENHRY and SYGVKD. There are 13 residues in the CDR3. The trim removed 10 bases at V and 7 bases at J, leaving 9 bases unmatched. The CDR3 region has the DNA TGTGCCACACAGGGGGTAATTGTAAATGAGCAGTTCTTC. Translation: CATQGVIVNEQFF.

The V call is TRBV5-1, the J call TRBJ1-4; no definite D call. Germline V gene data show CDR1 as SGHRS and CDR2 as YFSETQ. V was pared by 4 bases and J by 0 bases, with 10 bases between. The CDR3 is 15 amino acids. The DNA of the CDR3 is TGCGCCAGCAGCGTGGTCGGTGCAACTAATGAAAAACTGTTTTTT. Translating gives CASSVVGATNEKLFF.